The 31 T cell receptor beta chains below come from one sample, sequenced in a study of identical twins. TCRdb re-derived calls from the 5' RACE reads in MiXCR, one entry per CDR3 protein. The table includes approximately 220,000 distinct CDR3 sequences, 6% to 8.5% detected once. The sample was also linked to a second study, of yellow fever vaccine responses in identical twins.

The sample comprised CD8+ T cells sorted from blood. Every receptor here comes from a woman between 18 and 30 years old in good health.

V usage is TRBV15 and J usage is TRBJ2-1; D ambiguous. Germline CDR1 LNHNV, CDR2 YYDKDF (reference sequence). The CDR3 is 15 amino acids. V was pared by 6 bases and J by 8 bases, with 20 bases between. CDR3 protein: CATSWPGQPRDEQFF. In DNA form, the CDR3 reads TGTGCCACCAGTTGGCCGGGCCAACCTCGGGATGAGCAGTTCTTC. Filled out from reference TRBV15 and TRBJ2-1, the complete variable domain reads DAMVIQNPRYQVTQFGKPVTLSCSQTLNHNVMYWYQQKSSQAPKLLFHYYDKDFNNEADTPDNFQSRRPNTSFCFLDIRSPGLGDTAMYLCATSWPGQPRDEQFFGPGTRLTVL.

This clonotype appeared a single time. The gene calls are TRBV28 and TRBJ2-3; a possible D gene is TRBD1 (6 bases). The CDR3 length is 15 residues. The V gene's germline CDR1 is MDHEN and CDR2 SYDVKM. V was clipped by 5 bases and J by 2 bases, with 14 bases between them. The CDR3 DNA follows: TGTGCCAGCAGTCCCTCCGGGACAACCACAGATACGCAGTATTTT. It codes for CASSPSGTTTDTQYF.

This clonotype was seen ten or more times. The chain is built from TRBV24-1 and TRBJ2-1, with TRBD1 identical over 7 bases. Trimming took 4 bases from V and 8 from J; bases not matched to a gene: 7. This CDR3 has 14 residues. Germline lookup yields CDR1 KGHDR and CDR2 SFDVKD. CDR3 loop: CATSEFDREHEQFF. DNA of the CDR3: TGTGCCACCAGTGAATTCGACAGGGAGCATGAGCAGTTCTTC.

As for this clonotype: Given a much more abundant clone one base away, this may be a read error. CDR3 residues: CATSDSRVYDYTF. DNA for the CDR3: TGTGCCACCAGTGATTCCAGGGTCTATGACTACACCTTC. The chain employs TRBV24-1 and TRBJ1-2; the D gene is possibly TRBD1 (5 bases). Germline values: CDR1 KGHDR, CDR2 SFDVKD. This CDR3 comprises 13 residues.

The J gene is TRBJ2-7, the V gene TRBV5-4; D is unresolved. The CDR3 totals 15 residues. CDR1 is SGHNT, CDR2 YYREEE, per germline (reference sequence). V lost 1 base and J 0 bases, leaving 11 bases between the germline ends. The CDR3 DNA is TGTGCCAGCAGCTTGAACTGGGGAAGCTCCTACGAGCAGTACTTC. This translates into CASSLNWGSSYEQYF.

This clonotype was counted many times. The CDR3 DNA sequence: TGTGCCAGCCGGCCTCTTCACCAAGAGACCCAGTACTTC. Translating gives CASRPLHQETQYF. The chain couples TRBV28 to TRBJ2-5, with D hard to call. The CDR3 has 13 amino acids. Looked up from germline, CDR1 is MDHEN and CDR2 is SYDVKM. V dropped 8 bases and J dropped 0 bases, with 10 bases sitting between them.

There are many counts of this clonotype. The chain combines TRBV20-1 with TRBJ2-1, with TRBD1 identical over 12 bases. Unmatched junction bases numbered 4, after V lost 0 bases and J lost 7 bases. The CDR3 totals 15 residues. Germline CDR1 DFQATT, CDR2 SNEGSKA (reference sequence). Here the CDR3 DNA reads TGCAGTGCTAGAGACCGGGACAGGGGGCTTAATGAGCAGTTCTTC. It translates to CSARDRDRGLNEQFF.

This clonotype was counted a few times. V and J are TRBV27 and TRBJ2-2; 11 positions agree with TRBD2. Germline V gene lookup returns CDR1 MNHEY and CDR2 SMNVEV (reference sequence). V lost 2 bases, J lost 5 bases, and 4 bases stayed unmatched. This CDR3 has 16 residues. CDR3 sequence reads: CASSLLAGGRTGELFF. CDR3 bases: TGTGCCAGCAGTTTACTAGCGGGAGGACGAACCGGGGAGCTGTTTTTT.

This clonotype was counted between two and nine times. The chain recombines TRBV28 with TRBJ1-1, with 10 positions matching TRBD1. The CDR3 consists of 15 residues. Germline V gene sequence: CDR1 MDHEN, CDR2 SYDVKM. The ends lost 3 bases at V and 4 bases at J; junction bases unmatched: 5. CDR3 DNA sequence: TGTGCCAGCAGTTTGGGGACAGGGGTTTTCACTGAAGCTTTCTTT. This encodes CASSLGTGVFTEAFF.

This clonotype has at least ten counts. The J gene is TRBJ1-1, the V gene TRBV29-1, with D possibly TRBD1 on 5 matching bases. The CDR3 length is 15 residues. Trimming stripped 3 bases from V and 3 bases from J, with 17 bases between. Germline CDR1 SQVTM, CDR2 ANQGSEA. The CDR3, as DNA: TGCAGCGTTGATTCGGGGGGAGGTTCTTACACTGAAGCTTTCTTT. Translating it yields CSVDSGGGSYTEAFF.

The rearrangement uses TRBV12-3 or TRBV12-4 and TRBJ2-1; 9 nucleotides align to TRBD1. CDR3 length: 13 residues. With 6 bases clipped from V and 15 bases from J, the junction kept 12 bases outside the gene matches. CDR3 region: CASSHGQGTGPFF. CDR3 DNA sequence: TGTGCCAGCAGCCACGGACAGGGGACAGGACCGTTCTTC.

This clonotype came up a few times. CDR3 protein: CASSTISNYEQYV. DNA for the CDR3: TGTGCCAGCAGTACAATATCCAACTACGAGCAGTACGTC. The chain uses TRBV12-3 or TRBV12-4 and TRBJ2-7; D call uncertain. This CDR3 is built from 13 residues. Trimming took off 5 bases at V and 3 bases at J, with 11 bases between the two ends.

This chain links TRBV10-3 with TRBJ1-1; D perhaps matches TRBD1 (6 bases). The CDR3 is 14 amino acids. V lost 3 bases to trimming and J lost 4 bases, with 12 bases between them. Germline CDR1 is ENHRY and CDR2 is SYGVKD. The CDR3, as DNA: TGTGCCATCAGTGATGAGGGGGAGGCCACTGAAGCTTTCTTT. It specifies CAISDEGEATEAFF.

This clonotype was observed many times. The gene calls are TRBV9 and TRBJ2-7, with D possibly TRBD2 on 5 matching bases. V was trimmed by 0 bases and J by 0 bases, leaving 10 bases between them. CDR1 SGDLS and CDR2 YYNGEE come from the germline V gene. This CDR3 spans 15 amino acids. The CDR3 loop reads CASSVGGSSSYEQYF. CDR3 bases: TGTGCCAGCAGCGTAGGCGGGTCGAGCTCCTACGAGCAGTACTTC.

The chain uses TRBV6-5 and TRBJ2-2; D may correspond to TRBD1 or TRBD2 (7 bases each). Per the germline V gene, CDR1 is MNHEY and CDR2 is SVGAGI. The CDR3 has 17 residues. V lost 4 bases and J 6 bases, leaving 21 bases between the germline ends. The CDR3 DNA follows: TGTGCCAGCAGTTCTACGTCCGAGACAGGGAGGGCCGGGGAGCTGTTTTTT. Protein product: CASSSTSETGRAGELFF.

CDR3 in DNA: TGTGCCAGCAGCCACCTCGTGACTAGCTCCTACAATGAGCAGTTCTTC. It encodes CASSHLVTSSYNEQFF. V and J are TRBV3-1 and TRBJ2-1; weak D call: TRBD2 (6 bases). Germline V gene sequence: CDR1 LGHDT, CDR2 YNNKEL (reference sequence). The ends were cut back, 3 bases at V and 0 bases at J, with 12 bases in the middle. The CDR3 consists of 16 residues.

This clonotype was seen at least ten times. The gene calls are TRBV5-6 and TRBJ2-1, with 7 bases lining up with TRBD1. The CDR3 is 16 amino acids. J was trimmed by 2 bases and V by 5 bases; bases with no gene match: 10. Looked up from germline, CDR1 is SGHDT and CDR2 is YYEEEE. The CDR3 loop reads CASRTHSRGTYNEQFF. The DNA of the CDR3 is TGTGCCAGCAGAACGCATTCCAGGGGGACCTACAATGAGCAGTTCTTC.

Notes on this clonotype: Given a much more abundant clone one base away, this may be a read error. This chain links TRBV12-3 or TRBV12-4 with TRBJ2-7; perhaps TRBD2 as D (7 bases). Deletions cut 6 bases from V and 1 base from J, with 19 bases between. CDR3 size: 16 residues. In DNA form, the CDR3 reads TGTGCCAGCAGGGTCGAAGGGGGGGGCGCATCCTACGAGCAGTACTTC. Its translation: CASRVEGGGASYEQYF.

The chain has TRBV4-2 and TRBJ2-7, with TRBD2 identical over 10 bases. Losses at the gene ends were 1 base for V and 4 bases for J; bases not matched to a gene: 13. There are 18 residues in the CDR3. The germline V gene has CDR1 LGHNA and CDR2 YNFKEQ. In nucleotides, the CDR3 is TGTGCCAGCAGCCAAGGGGTTTCAGCGGGAGGGCCTCGGTACGAGCAGTACTTC. Translating it yields CASSQGVSAGGPRYEQYF.

This clonotype occurred a few times. An end of the junction differs from the germline gene, which may be a read error. The CDR3, as DNA: TGTGCCAGCACTTTAACTAGCGGGGTATCGAATGAGCAGTTCTTC. Translating it yields CASTLTSGVSNEQFF. The chain uses TRBV28 and TRBJ2-1; 10 nucleotides align to TRBD2. The length of the CDR3 is 15 residues. Germline-derived CDR1 and CDR2 are MDHEN and SYDVKM. Filled out from reference TRBV28 and TRBJ2-1, the complete variable domain reads DVKVTQSSRYLVKRTGEKVFLECVQDMDHENMFWYRQDPGLGLRLIYFSYDVKMKEKGDIPEGYSVSREKKERFSLILESASTNQTSMYLCASTLTSGVSNEQFFGPGTRLTVL.

This clonotype was detected a few times. V gene TRBV28 combines with J gene TRBJ1-2, with 10 bases fitting TRBD1. Germline CDR1 is MDHEN and CDR2 is SYDVKM. The CDR3 has 14 amino acids. With V trimmed by 7 bases and J by 9 bases, 11 bases remained unmatched. CDR3 DNA sequence: TGTGCCAGCACCCCCCTGGGGACAGGGGATCGCTACACCTTC. It is translated as CASTPLGTGDRYTF.

This clonotype was counted a few times. V is TRBV7-8 and J is TRBJ2-7; no definite D call. V dropped 5 bases and J dropped 2 bases, with 10 bases sitting between them. The CDR3 runs 13 residues. In germline, CDR1 is SGHVS, CDR2 FQNEAQ. The CDR3 sequence is CASSPTPTYEQYV. Written as DNA, the CDR3 is TGTGCCAGCAGCCCGACACCCACCTACGAGCAGTACGTC.

This clonotype was detected only a few times. V is TRBV7-9 and J is TRBJ2-7; D may be TRBD1 or TRBD2 (5 bases each). Germline CDR1 is SEHNR and CDR2 is FQNEAQ (reference sequence). The germline V and J ends were trimmed by 5 bases and 3 bases, with 17 bases remaining between them. This CDR3 comprises 15 residues. CDR3 protein: CASSQLRGRGYEQYV. The CDR3 coding sequence is TGTGCCAGCAGCCAGTTACGGGGACGGGGCTACGAGCAGTACGTC.

The chain employs TRBV4-1 and TRBJ1-1; no definite D call. The germline gives CDR1 MGHRA, CDR2 YSYEKL. V gave up 3 bases and J gave up 4 bases, with 12 bases separating them. The CDR3 covers 14 residues. This CDR3 is CASSQRAGVTEAFF. DNA for the CDR3: TGCGCCAGCAGCCAGAGAGCCGGGGTCACTGAAGCTTTCTTT.

This clonotype was picked up many times. This sequence joins TRBV15 and TRBJ2-1; 7 bases map to TRBD2. Trimming cost V 6 bases and J 5 bases; bases outside gene matches: 7. Looked up from germline, CDR1 is LNHNV and CDR2 is YYDKDF (reference sequence). The CDR3 has 14 residues. The CDR3 DNA sequence: TGTGCCACCAGTCCTATGGGGGGGAACAATGAGCAGTTCTTC. This encodes CATSPMGGNNEQFF.

This clonotype was detected a few times. The chain joins TRBV5-1 to TRBJ2-1; 10 bases agree with TRBD1. V dropped 4 bases and J dropped 4; count of bases not matched to a gene: 11. From germline, CDR1 is SGHRS and CDR2 YFSETQ. The CDR3 is 17 amino acids. Written as DNA, the CDR3 is TGCGCCAGCAGCCTCCAAACCGGGACAGGGGTATACAATGAGCAGTTCTTC. The encoded protein is CASSLQTGTGVYNEQFF.

This clonotype was counted a few times. The rearrangement joins TRBV9 to TRBJ1-1, with D possibly being TRBD1 (5 bases). This CDR3 is built from 13 residues. Germline CDR1 and CDR2: SGDLS and YYNGEE. The V end was cut by 0 bases, the J end by 11 bases, with 14 bases between. This CDR3 reads CASSVGVSDNAFF. CDR3 DNA sequence: TGTGCCAGCAGCGTAGGAGTATCGGACAATGCTTTCTTT.

There are many counts of this clonotype. The chain employs TRBV5-1 and TRBJ2-1; no firm D call. The V and J ends lost 4 bases and 2 bases respectively, with 7 bases between them. There are 13 residues in the CDR3. In germline, CDR1 is SGHRS, CDR2 YFSETQ. This chain's CDR3 is CASSPPPYNEQFF. The CDR3 DNA follows: TGCGCCAGCAGCCCCCCCCCCTACAATGAGCAGTTCTTC.

This clonotype was counted many times. The chain combines TRBV6-5 with TRBJ2-7; 9 bases map to TRBD2. Germline V gene data show CDR1 as MNHEY and CDR2 as SVGAGI. V shed 2 bases and J 3 bases; nucleotides not matched to a gene: 2. This CDR3 has 14 residues. CDR3 sequence reads: CASSYVAGVYEQYF. As DNA, the CDR3 is TGTGCCAGCAGTTACGTAGCGGGGGTCTACGAGCAGTACTTC.

The chain combines TRBV6-1 with TRBJ2-7; 10 bases are a match to TRBD1. V lost 6 bases, J lost 4 bases, and 9 bases stayed unmatched. Germline V CDR1 and CDR2: MNHNS, SASEGT. The CDR3 sequence is 15 residues long. The CDR3 here is CASSLSGTGAYEQYF. The CDR3 DNA is TGTGCCAGCAGCCTCTCCGGGACAGGGGCATACGAGCAGTACTTC.

The J gene is TRBJ2-3, the V gene TRBV5-1; 10 bases line up with TRBD2. The ends lost 0 bases at V and 4 bases at J; junction bases unmatched: 5. The germline gives CDR1 SGHRS, CDR2 YFSETQ. CDR3 size: 16 residues. CDR3 protein: CASSLVVAGGSDTQYF. CDR3 bases: TGCGCCAGCAGCTTGGTAGTAGCGGGGGGTTCAGATACGCAGTATTTT.